This record looks at one TCR beta chain sequence and its context. TCRdb recomputed calls from the 5' RACE reads with MiXCR, one row per CDR3 protein. Among around 57,000 distinct CDR3 sequences listed, 25% to 30% were seen once. CDR3 length: 15 amino acids. The ends lost 3 bases at V and 1 base at J; junction bases unmatched: 4. Per the germline V gene, CDR1 is SGHTA and CDR2 is FQGTGA. The gene calls are TRBV7-3 and TRBJ2-3; TRBD2 matches at 7 bases. This clonotype originated in a female donor with breast cancer. Sequencing was performed on tumor-infiltrating memory CD4+ T cells sorted from the breast tumor. Subset defined: memory CD4+ T cells, CD4+CD45RO+CD25-. CDR3 coding DNA: TGTGCCAGCAGCTTTGGCGGGAGTGGCACAGATACGCAGTATTTT. Translation gives CASSFGGSGTDTQYF.